This T cell receptor beta chain was recovered during a study of identical twins. General observations from the study: Invariant cells of the MAIT and iNKT types might have partly distorted the zero-insertion analyses. Researchers reported excess low generation probability among twin-shared out-of-frame alpha sequences.

One entry per CDR3 protein, called by TCRdb with MiXCR from the 5' RACE reads. The sample contains 200,000 to 300,000 distinct CDR3 sequences, roughly 7% of which appear only once. All of the donors were Caucasians in good health. This clonotype has only a few counts. Antigen specificity is unknown. Unmatched junction bases numbered 1, after V lost 2 bases and J lost 3 bases. Germline loops: CDR1 ENHRY, CDR2 SYGVKD. The length of the CDR3 is 14 residues. These data also formed part of another study, on yellow fever vaccine responses in identical twins.

This receptor was obtained from a young woman in good health. What was sequenced was memory (CD45RO+) T cells sorted from blood. The V gene is TRBV10-3, the J gene TRBJ1-5; 7 bases agree with TRBD1. As DNA, the CDR3 is TGTGCCATCAGTGAGGGACAGGTCAATCAGCCCCAGCATTTT. Amino acid sequence: CAISEGQVNQPQHF.